The 26 T cell receptor beta chains below all came from one sample that was sequenced in a study of cytomegalovirus exposure and HLA in healthy donors. Only in-frame clones appear in the TCRdb table, and some are missing; sequencing was by immunoSEQ multiplex PCR. This sample carries about 130,000 clones, approximately 94% of them seen once, and the ten largest clones take less than 2%. Source material: PBMCs. The receptors come from a man aged 18 to 30 in good health and CMV-seronegative.

The CDR3, as DNA: TGCAGTGCTAGTGAGTACGAGCAGTACTTC. Translated, it gives CSASEYEQYF. This chain joins TRBV20-1 and TRBJ2-7; D is undetermined. The CDR3 has 10 residues. V was cut by 3 bases and J by 4 bases, with 4 bases left in between. CDR1 DFQATT and CDR2 SNEGSKA come from the germline V gene (reference sequence).

V and J are TRBV2 and TRBJ2-1; 7 bases map to TRBD2. The germline gives CDR1 SNHLY, CDR2 FYNNEI. Trimming removed 9 bases from V and 6 bases from J; junction bases left unmatched: 11. The CDR3 has 14 residues. The CDR3 DNA reads as TGTGCCAGTCTACTGGCGGGAGTTTTCAATGAGCAGTTCTTC. Protein: CASLLAGVFNEQFF.

The chain joins TRBV7-8 to TRBJ2-7; 11 bases agree with TRBD1. V dropped 5 bases and J dropped 9; count of bases not matched to a gene: 15. The CDR3 runs to 16 residues. Germline assignment: CDR1 SGHVS and CDR2 FQNEAQ. DNA of the CDR3: TGTGCCAGCAGCCCCTGGCCGGGACAGGGGGACTCTGGGCAGTACTTC. It encodes CASSPWPGQGDSGQYF.

The chain combines TRBV15 with TRBJ2-5; TRBD1 matches at 9 bases. This CDR3 contains 16 residues. The J segment lost 5 bases and the V segment lost 0 bases, leaving 7 bases of the junction unmatched. Germline lookup yields CDR1 LNHNV and CDR2 YYDKDF (reference sequence). CDR3 region: CATSRDRGQGPETQYF. In DNA form, the CDR3 reads TGTGCCACCAGCAGAGATCGGGGACAGGGCCCGGAGACCCAGTACTTC. Filled out from reference TRBV15 and TRBJ2-5, the complete variable domain reads DAMVIQNPRYQVTQFGKPVTLSCSQTLNHNVMYWYQQKSSQAPKLLFHYYDKDFNNEADTPDNFQSRRPNTSFCFLDIRSPGLGDTAMYLCATSRDRGQGPETQYFGPGTRLLVL.

The genes are TRBV20-1 and TRBJ2-7, with D perhaps matching TRBD2 (6 bases). Germline CDR1 is DFQATT and CDR2 is SNEGSKA (reference sequence). V lost 3 bases and J lost 6, with 9 bases in between. The CDR3 has 11 amino acids. The CDR3 nucleotides read TGCAGTGCTAGCAAGGAGGGCGAGCAGTACTTC. Translated: CSASKEGEQYF.

This clone was seen only once. A junction boundary mismatches the germline segment, possibly from a read error. This sequence joins TRBV7-2 and TRBJ2-7; 10 positions match TRBD1. CDR3 length: 15 residues. CDR1 is SGHTA and CDR2 is FQGNSA in the germline V gene. The CDR3, as DNA: TGTGCCAGCACCTTAGGCCTGGACAGGGGGTACGAGCAGTACTTC. This encodes CASTLGLDRGYEQYF.

CDR3 region: CASSLALETDTQYF. For the CDR3, the DNA is TGTGCCAGCAGCTTAGCCCTAGAGACAGATACGCAGTATTTT. V and J are TRBV13 and TRBJ2-3; no firm D call. The V end lost 1 base, the J end lost 3 bases, and 8 bases lay between the germline ends. In germline, CDR1 is PRHDT, CDR2 FYEKMQ (reference sequence). The CDR3 length is 14 residues.

This clone was seen only once. The V and J genes are TRBV7-9 and TRBJ2-7, with D possibly matching TRBD1 (5 bases). CDR1 is SEHNR, CDR2 FQNEAQ, per germline (reference sequence). Trimming removed 5 bases at V and 1 base at J, with 6 bases between. The CDR3 contains 12 residues. The CDR3 loop is CASSTGSYEQYF. CDR3 nucleotide sequence: TGTGCCAGCAGCACAGGTTCCTACGAGCAGTACTTC.

This clone has just one count. The chain has TRBV5-4 and TRBJ2-3, with 14 bases identical to TRBD2. Germline V gives CDR1 SGHNT, CDR2 YYREEE (reference sequence). This CDR3 has 20 amino acids. V dropped 4 bases and J dropped 2; count of bases not matched to a gene: 15. CDR3 loop: CASSGTSGSEAGRDTDTQYF. For the CDR3, the DNA is TGTGCCAGCAGCGGGACTAGCGGGAGCGAGGCGGGACGGGACACAGATACGCAGTATTTT.

The chain links TRBV6-1 to TRBJ2-6; D not certain. This CDR3 has 17 residues. CDR1 MNHNS and CDR2 SASEGT come from the germline V gene. V was cut by 4 bases and J by 0 bases, with 13 bases left in between. This CDR3 is CASSVDTGTSGANVLTF. The CDR3 DNA follows: TGTGCCAGCAGTGTTGACACCGGAACCTCTGGGGCCAACGTCCTGACTTTC.

The chain joins TRBV19 to TRBJ2-3; possible D gene TRBD2, 6 bases. The CDR3 contains 15 residues. Trimming left V 1 base short and J 4 bases short, with 12 bases between. The V gene's germline CDR1 is LNHDA and CDR2 SQIVND (reference sequence). CDR3 in amino acids: CASSIGTGGADTQYF. The CDR3 DNA reads TGTGCCAGTAGTATAGGAACCGGGGGAGCAGATACGCAGTATTTT. Based on the CDR3 plus reference TRBV19 and TRBJ2-3, the full variable domain is DGGITQSPKYLFRKEGQNVTLSCEQNLNHDAMYWYRQDPGQGLRLIYYSQIVNDFQKGDIAEGYSVSREKKESFPLTVTSAQKNPTAFYLCASSIGTGGADTQYFGPGTRLTVL.

V and J are TRBV11-3 and TRBJ2-2; the match to TRBD2 covers 14 bases. CDR3 length: 16 amino acids. V lost 4 bases to trimming and J lost 5 bases; unmatched junction nucleotides: 3. Germline V gene lookup returns CDR1 SGHNT and CDR2 YENEEA. CDR3 nucleotide sequence: TGTGCCAGCAGCTCCGGGACTAGCGGGGGTACCGGGGAGCTGTTTTTT. Protein: CASSSGTSGGTGELFF.

J is TRBJ2-7 and V is TRBV28, with 7 nucleotides matching TRBD1. This CDR3 contains 15 residues. CDR1 and CDR2 from the germline V gene are MDHEN and SYDVKM. Trimming at V came to 5 bases and at J to 6 bases, leaving 13 bases not matched to a gene. The CDR3 DNA reads as TGTGCCAGCAGTCCTCGACAGGGAAGACCCGCCGAGCAGTACTTC. It is translated as CASSPRQGRPAEQYF.

The chain combines TRBV7-2 with TRBJ2-2; 7 positions agree with TRBD1. V lost 5 bases, J lost 1 base, and 4 bases stayed unmatched. CDR1 is SGHTA and CDR2 is FQGNSA in the germline V gene. CDR3 size: 15 residues. CDR3 protein: CASSVRTGNTGELFF. The CDR3 region has the DNA TGTGCCAGCAGCGTAAGGACAGGGAACACCGGGGAGCTGTTTTTT.

This chain connects TRBV30 to TRBJ1-1; D may be TRBD1 (5 bases). Germline CDR1 reads GTSNPN; CDR2 reads SVGIG (reference sequence). This CDR3 is built from 14 residues. Trimming took 3 bases from V and 0 from J, leaving 11 bases between them. The CDR3 is CAWRAAGLNTEAFF. The CDR3 DNA is TGTGCCTGGAGAGCGGCGGGACTGAACACTGAAGCTTTCTTT.

The chain combines TRBV6-5 with TRBJ2-7; 8 bases align to TRBD1. This CDR3 has 15 residues. Germline loops: CDR1 MNHEY, CDR2 SVGAGI. V was pared by 6 bases and J by 0 bases, with 7 bases of the junction left unmatched. CDR3 coding DNA: TGTGCCAGCAGACTGGGACAGGAGAGCTCCTACGAGCAGTACTTC. Residues: CASRLGQESSYEQYF.

V gene TRBV4-2 combines with J gene TRBJ2-7; TRBD1 might be the D (5 bases). CDR1 and CDR2 (germline): LGHNA, YNFKEQ. V was shortened by 3 bases and J by 3 bases, with 18 bases between the two germline ends. The CDR3 consists of 16 residues. This CDR3 is CASSQEGAGPGYEQYF. In DNA form, the CDR3 reads TGTGCCAGCAGCCAGGAAGGGGCCGGGCCTGGCTACGAGCAGTACTTC.

The V call is TRBV28, the J call TRBJ2-7, with D tentatively TRBD2 (5 bases). Germline lookup yields CDR1 MDHEN and CDR2 SYDVKM. The CDR3 sequence is 12 residues long. V lost 5 bases to trimming and J lost 4 bases, with 9 bases between them. The CDR3 loop is CASSTSGYEQYF. In nucleotides, the CDR3 is TGTGCCAGCAGTACCTCGGGGTACGAGCAGTACTTC.

This clone came up a few times. Additional DNA sequences in this sample encode the identical CDR3. The J gene is TRBJ1-1, the V gene TRBV29-1, with D possibly matching TRBD1 (6 bases). CDR3 length: 12 residues. CDR1 and CDR2 from the germline V gene are SQVTM and ANQGSEA. The V gene lost 6 bases and the J gene lost 0 bases, with 8 bases spanning the gap. The DNA of the CDR3 is TGCAGCGTGGGACAAATGAACACTGAAGCTTTCTTT. As protein: CSVGQMNTEAFF.

V is TRBV5-1 and J is TRBJ2-6; 8 bases align to TRBD1. The germline V gene encodes CDR1 SGHRS and CDR2 YFSETQ. The trim removed 6 bases at V and 0 bases at J, leaving 5 bases unmatched. CDR3 length: 16 residues. CDR3 residues: CASTPGGSSGANVLTF. In DNA form, the CDR3 reads TGCGCCAGCACCCCAGGGGGCTCCTCTGGGGCCAACGTCCTGACTTTC.

Note on this clone: Relative to the germline gene, one junction end is altered; a read error may explain this. The V and J genes are TRBV7-7 and TRBJ2-7; TRBD1 matches at 9 bases. Germline loops: CDR1 SSHAT, CDR2 FNYEAQ (reference sequence). There are 14 residues in the CDR3. The DNA for the CDR3 is TGTGCTAGCAGCCCCGGGACAGGGACCTACGAGCAGTACTTC. The encoded protein is CASSPGTGTYEQYF.

J is TRBJ2-2 and V is TRBV4-3; the D gene is possibly TRBD1 (6 bases). Germline assignment: CDR1 LGHNA and CDR2 YSLEER. V was trimmed by 4 bases and J by 4 bases, leaving 16 bases between them. This CDR3 comprises 16 residues. In DNA form, the CDR3 reads TGCGCCAGCAGCCCTCGAATAGGGGGACCCACCGGGGAGCTGTTTTTT. Translated: CASSPRIGGPTGELFF.

This clone was found a few times. The chain carries TRBV19 and TRBJ1-1; TRBD1 might be the D (5 bases). The CDR3 has 13 residues. The germline V and J ends were trimmed by 3 bases and 1 base, with 6 bases remaining between them. Germline CDR1 LNHDA, CDR2 SQIVND (reference sequence). CDR3 sequence reads: CASSIQGNTEAFF. DNA of the CDR3: TGTGCCAGTAGTATTCAGGGGAACACTGAAGCTTTCTTT.

The chain joins TRBV28 to TRBJ1-2; no reliable D call. The V end was cut by 1 base, the J end by 6 bases, with 12 bases between. Germline CDR1 is MDHEN and CDR2 is SYDVKM. The CDR3 loop spans 14 amino acids. The CDR3 DNA reads as TGTGCCAGCAGTTTATACGCCGGGTATGATGGCTACACCTTC. Amino acids: CASSLYAGYDGYTF.

V usage is TRBV2 and J usage is TRBJ1-2, with D perhaps TRBD1 (5 bases). V lost 2 bases and J lost 4, with 11 bases in between. Germline V gene sequence: CDR1 SNHLY, CDR2 FYNNEI. The CDR3 spans 14 residues. CDR3 nucleotide sequence: TGTGCCAGCAGTGAAAGGGACTCCCCCTATGGCTACACCTTC. Amino acids: CASSERDSPYGYTF.

The V gene is TRBV5-4, the J gene TRBJ2-1; D gene uncertain. V gave up 3 bases and J gave up 4 bases, with 8 bases separating them. Germline CDR1 is SGHNT and CDR2 is YYREEE (reference sequence). There are 13 residues in the CDR3. This CDR3 is CASSSTRYNEQFF. The CDR3 DNA reads as TGTGCCAGCAGCTCGACACGATACAATGAGCAGTTCTTC.